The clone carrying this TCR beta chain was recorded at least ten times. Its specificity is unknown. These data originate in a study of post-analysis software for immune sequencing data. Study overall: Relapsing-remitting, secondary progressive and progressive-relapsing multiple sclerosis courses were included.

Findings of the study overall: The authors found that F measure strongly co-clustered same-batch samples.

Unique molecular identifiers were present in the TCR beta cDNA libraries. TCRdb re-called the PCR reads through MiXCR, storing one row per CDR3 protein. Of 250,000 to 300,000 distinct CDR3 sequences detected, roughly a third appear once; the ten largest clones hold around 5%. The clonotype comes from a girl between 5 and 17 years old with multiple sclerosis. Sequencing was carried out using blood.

CDR3 sequence: CASSQAGSSQPQHF. The CDR3 DNA reads TGTGCCAGCAGCCAAGCAGGGTCCAGTCAGCCCCAGCATTTT. This chain links TRBV3-1 with TRBJ1-5, with D possibly matching TRBD1 (5 bases). CDR1 and CDR2 from the germline V gene are LGHDT and YNNKEL (reference sequence). The CDR3 loop spans 14 amino acids. The V end lost 1 base, the J end lost 6 bases, and 10 bases lay between the germline ends.